The 29 T cell receptor beta chains below come from one sample, sequenced in a study of blood T cell repertoires in COVID-19. Clones were read by immunoSEQ multiplex PCR, and TCRdb kept only the in-frame ones, dropping some. The sample lists 200,000 to 250,000 clones; 80% to 90% were seen once. Sequenced material: PBMCs or T cells enriched from blood (not recorded which). Every receptor here comes from a woman in her forties who had been exposed to COVID-19.

The V call is TRBV29-1, the J call TRBJ2-3, with 8 nucleotides matching TRBD1. The length of the CDR3 is 17 residues. The J segment lost 6 bases and the V segment lost 6 bases, leaving 20 bases of the junction unmatched. Germline lookup yields CDR1 SQVTM and CDR2 ANQGSEA. For the CDR3, the DNA is TGCAGCGTAGCGGACGGCGGGGCAGGGGGCGTGGGGGATACGCAGTATTTT. This gives the protein CSVADGGAGGVGDTQYF.

The gene calls are TRBV4-2 and TRBJ1-1; 9 bases agree with TRBD1. CDR1 LGHNA and CDR2 YNFKEQ come from the germline V gene. V gave up 4 bases and J gave up 7 bases; unmatched junction bases: 13. The CDR3 is 16 amino acids. The CDR3 region is CASSPHPDRGRVEAFF. DNA for the CDR3: TGTGCCAGCAGCCCCCACCCGGACAGGGGTCGCGTTGAAGCTTTCTTT.

This clone showed up just once. The chain is built from TRBV11-2 and TRBJ1-5, with D tentatively TRBD1 (6 bases). The CDR3 has 14 residues. V lost 2 bases, J lost 6 bases, and 11 bases lay in between. Per the germline V gene, CDR1 is SGHAT and CDR2 is FQNNGV. Written as DNA, the CDR3 is TGTGCCAGCAGCTTAACAGGGACCCGTCAGCCCCAGCATTTT. It yields the protein CASSLTGTRQPQHF.

The chain couples TRBV5-5 to TRBJ2-3; tentative D call: TRBD2 (5 bases). From germline, CDR1 is SGHKS and CDR2 YYEKEE (reference sequence). Trimming stripped 2 bases from V and 7 bases from J, with 17 bases between. This CDR3 spans 15 amino acids. CDR3 sequence reads: CASSLLVGVPNTQYF. The DNA for the CDR3 is TGTGCCAGCAGCTTACTAGTCGGGGTCCCGAATACGCAGTATTTT.

The chain couples TRBV5-4 to TRBJ2-7; tentative D call: TRBD2 (7 bases). V gave up 4 bases and J gave up 3 bases, with 17 bases separating them. Germline assignment: CDR1 SGHNT and CDR2 YYREEE (reference sequence). This CDR3 has 15 residues. The DNA for the CDR3 is TGTGCCAGCAGCCCTGGGGGGGGCTCGGGCTACGAGCAGTACTTC. The encoded protein is CASSPGGGSGYEQYF.

The chain joins TRBV19 to TRBJ1-5; D unclear. From germline, CDR1 is LNHDA and CDR2 SQIVND (reference sequence). There are 15 residues in the CDR3. V gave up 4 bases and J gave up 1 base, with 11 bases separating them. DNA for the CDR3: TGTGCCAGTAGTAGTGGGCAGACGAGCAATCAGCCCCAGCATTTT. This encodes CASSSGQTSNQPQHF.

The chain is built from TRBV19 and TRBJ1-1; D is undetermined. This CDR3 has 13 residues. The V end was cut by 4 bases, the J end by 4 bases, with 10 bases between. Germline V CDR1 and CDR2: LNHDA, SQIVND (reference sequence). CDR3 in amino acids: CASSKFPGTEAFF. Written as DNA, the CDR3 is TGTGCCAGTAGTAAGTTTCCGGGCACTGAAGCTTTCTTT.

This clone was seen once. This sequence joins TRBV28 and TRBJ2-2; 10 bases are shared with TRBD1. Unmatched junction bases numbered 6, after V lost 11 bases and J lost 3 bases. Germline V gene lookup returns CDR1 MDHEN and CDR2 SYDVKM. This CDR3 has 14 amino acids. The CDR3: CAGTGTGDTGELFF. The CDR3, as DNA: TGTGCCGGGACCGGGACAGGGGACACCGGGGAGCTGTTTTTT.

The chain carries TRBV21-1 and TRBJ2-4; TRBD2, the table's D call, was not compared with the DNA. TRBV21-1 is a documented pseudogene. This CDR3 has 20 amino acids. CDR3 sequence (DNA): TGTGCCAGCAGTCCCCGGGAGACAGAACCGTACCCTTTAGCCAAAAACATTCAGTACTTC. It yields the protein CASSPRETEPYPLAKNIQYF.

The chain is built from TRBV7-6 and TRBJ2-2, with D possibly matching TRBD1 (5 bases). This CDR3 has 17 amino acids. The V end lost 3 bases, the J end lost 6 bases, and 20 bases lay between the germline ends. The germline CDR1 and CDR2 sequences are SGHVS and FNYEAQ. The CDR3 DNA reads TGTGCCAGCAGCTTCACCAAAGGGGCTAGATTATCCGGGGAGCTGTTTTTT. It yields the protein CASSFTKGARLSGELFF.

The J gene is TRBJ2-5, the V gene TRBV5-6, with 8 bases identical to TRBD1. The germline V gene encodes CDR1 SGHDT and CDR2 YYEEEE. With V trimmed by 3 bases and J by 1 base, 14 bases remained unmatched. There are 18 residues in the CDR3. The chain's CDR3 is CASSSLLDRDKTQETQYF. The CDR3 region has the DNA TGTGCCAGCAGCTCCCTCTTGGACAGGGATAAGACCCAAGAGACCCAGTACTTC.

This clone has only one observation. The J gene is TRBJ1-1, the V gene TRBV18, with D hard to call. There are 15 residues in the CDR3. Trimming removed 8 bases at V and 3 bases at J, with 19 bases between. Looked up from germline, CDR1 is KGHSH and CDR2 is LQKENI. The CDR3 loop is CASAPVEGGHTEAFF. The CDR3 region has the DNA TGTGCCAGCGCCCCGGTAGAGGGCGGGCACACTGAAGCTTTCTTT.

The genes are TRBV5-8 and TRBJ2-6, with TRBD1 identical over 7 bases. There are 16 residues in the CDR3. V lost 4 bases, J lost 2 bases, and 6 bases stayed unmatched. CDR1 and CDR2 from the germline V gene are SGHTS and YDEGEE. This CDR3 is CASSLETGTGANVLTF. Here the CDR3 DNA reads TGTGCCAGCAGCCTGGAGACAGGGACTGGGGCCAACGTCCTGACTTTC.

This sequence joins TRBV5-8 and TRBJ2-3, with 7 bases matching TRBD1. V lost 5 bases and J lost 0; bases outside the gene matches: 9. The CDR3 is 16 residues long. Germline CDR1 is SGHTS and CDR2 is YDEGEE. This chain's CDR3 is CASSLTRGLSTDTQYF. The CDR3 DNA reads as TGTGCCAGCAGTTTAACGAGGGGGCTCAGCACAGATACGCAGTATTTT.

V gene TRBV30 combines with J gene TRBJ2-1, with 9 positions matching TRBD1. Germline loops: CDR1 GTSNPN, CDR2 SVGIG (reference sequence). The CDR3 runs to 14 residues. V gave up 1 base and J gave up 8 bases; unmatched junction bases: 6. Here the CDR3 DNA reads TGTGCCTGGAGTGCCGGGACAGGGCAGGATGAGCAGTTCTTC. Amino acids: CAWSAGTGQDEQFF.

V gene TRBV5-1 combines with J gene TRBJ1-2; tentative D call: TRBD1 (6 bases). Germline loops: CDR1 SGHRS, CDR2 YFSETQ. The CDR3 is 19 residues long. V was shortened by 4 bases and J by 3 bases, with 28 bases between the two germline ends. CDR3 in DNA: TGCGCCAGCAGCAAACCCGAGGGGGGGCGCGGCGCCCTCGACTATGGCTACACCTTC. This gives the protein CASSKPEGGRGALDYGYTF.

V and J are TRBV2 and TRBJ2-7, with D tentatively TRBD1 (6 bases). In germline, CDR1 is SNHLY, CDR2 FYNNEI. V was pared by 7 bases and J by 6 bases, with 10 bases between. CDR3 length: 11 amino acids. The chain's CDR3 is CASMGAIEQYF. The CDR3 region has the DNA TGTGCCAGCATGGGGGCCATCGAGCAGTACTTC. Full variable domain (missing parts from reference TRBV2 and TRBJ2-7): EPEVTQTPSHQVTQMGQEVILRCVPISNHLYFYWYRQILGQKVEFLVSFYNNEISEKSEIFDDQFSVERPDGSNFTLKIRSTKLEDSAMYFCASMGAIEQYFGPGTRLTVT.

This clone was seen more than once but under ten times. The V gene is TRBV19, the J gene TRBJ1-4; 9 bases are a match to TRBD1. CDR1 and CDR2 (germline): LNHDA, SQIVND (reference sequence). CDR3 length: 16 amino acids. V trimming: 1 base; J trimming: 0 bases; junction bases outside the gene matches: 0. The CDR3 nucleotides read TGTGCCAGTAGTATAGGGACAGGGGCAACTAATGAAAAACTGTTTTTT. Translation gives CASSIGTGATNEKLFF.

This clone occurred once. The chain uses TRBV27 and TRBJ2-1, with 11 bases lining up with TRBD1. Germline V gene data show CDR1 as MNHEY and CDR2 as SMNVEV (reference sequence). J was trimmed by 7 bases and V by 4 bases; bases with no gene match: 6. The CDR3 length is 15 residues. CDR3 loop: CASSWTGGGWNEQFF. The CDR3 DNA is TGTGCCAGCAGTTGGACAGGGGGCGGGTGGAATGAGCAGTTCTTC.

The chain joins TRBV30 to TRBJ1-6; a weak D match, TRBD1 (5 bases). The length of the CDR3 is 14 residues. Trimming shortened V by 2 bases and J by 5 bases, and 10 bases separated the two germline ends. The V gene's germline CDR1 is GTSNPN and CDR2 SVGIG (reference sequence). The CDR3, as DNA: TGTGCCTGGAGTATGGGACTCAATAATTCACCCCTCCACTTT. Protein sequence: CAWSMGLNNSPLHF. The whole variable domain, remainder taken from reference TRBV30 and TRBJ1-6, is SQTIHQWPATLVQPVGSPLSLECTVEGTSNPNLYWYRQAAGRGLQLLFYSVGIGQISSEVPQNLSASRPQDRQFILSSKKLLLSDSGFYLCAWSMGLNNSPLHFGNGTRLTVT.

The table lists this clone with a few counts. The V call is TRBV7-2, the J call TRBJ1-2; no definite D call. V gave up 2 bases and J gave up 0 bases, with 7 bases separating them. The CDR3 covers 14 residues. Germline assignment: CDR1 SGHTA and CDR2 FQGNSA. The CDR3 DNA sequence: TGTGCCAGCAGCTTACTTACTTCTAACTATGGCTACACCTTC. Translating it yields CASSLLTSNYGYTF.

This chain joins TRBV5-4 and TRBJ2-2, with TRBD2 matching 10 bases. Germline V CDR1 and CDR2: SGHNT, YYREEE (reference sequence). There are 17 residues in the CDR3. V trimming: 3 bases; J trimming: 6 bases; junction bases outside the gene matches: 11. The CDR3 loop is CASSWGDSGGWPGELFF. CDR3 nucleotides: TGTGCCAGCAGCTGGGGGGATAGCGGGGGGTGGCCCGGGGAGCTGTTTTTT.

Only one count was recorded for this clone. The chain joins TRBV7-9 to TRBJ1-3, with 8 bases matching TRBD1. The length of the CDR3 is 18 residues. Germline loops: CDR1 SEHNR, CDR2 FQNEAQ (reference sequence). Trimming at V came to 0 bases and at J to 2 bases, leaving 9 bases not matched to a gene. The CDR3 nucleotides are TGTGCCAGCAGCTTAGCAGGTGTCGGGACAGGCACTGGAAACACCATATATTTT. Protein sequence: CASSLAGVGTGTGNTIYF.

Points on this clone: A read error is possible here, since a much larger clone lies one base away. Other DNA sequences in the sample encode the same CDR3. This chain links TRBV2 with TRBJ1-2; 7 bases match TRBD1. Germline CDR1 is SNHLY and CDR2 is FYNNEI. Unmatched junction bases numbered 3, after V lost 1 base and J lost 4 bases. CDR3 length: 14 amino acids. CDR3 sequence: CASSEGAGGYGYTF. The DNA for the CDR3 is TGTGCCAGCAGTGAAGGGGCAGGGGGCTATGGCTACACCTTC.

This chain joins TRBV24-1 and TRBJ1-1, with D perhaps matching TRBD1 (6 bases). Germline V gene sequence: CDR1 KGHDR, CDR2 SFDVKD. This CDR3 contains 16 residues. V was pared by 2 bases and J by 4 bases, with 16 bases between. The CDR3 reads CATSDSSSTGSTEAFF. In nucleotides, the CDR3 is TGTGCCACCAGTGATTCCTCGTCGACAGGAAGCACTGAAGCTTTCTTT.

V usage is TRBV27 and J usage is TRBJ2-7, with TRBD2 as a possible D gene (6 bases). The V and J ends lost 3 bases and 0 bases respectively, with 12 bases between them. The length of the CDR3 is 15 residues. Germline values: CDR1 MNHEY, CDR2 SMNVEV (reference sequence). CDR3 nucleotide sequence: TGTGCCAGCAGTTTTCGGGGGTTTAGCTCCTACGAGCAGTACTTC. It translates to CASSFRGFSSYEQYF.

The rearrangement uses TRBV13 and TRBJ1-1; 11 nucleotides agree with TRBD1. Looked up from germline, CDR1 is PRHDT and CDR2 is FYEKMQ (reference sequence). The V gene end was trimmed by 5 bases and the J gene end by 3 bases; junction bases not matched to a gene: 11. The length of the CDR3 is 17 residues. CDR3 protein: CASSPIRTGGGHTEAFF. The CDR3 DNA sequence: TGTGCCAGCAGCCCAATACGGACAGGGGGCGGGCACACTGAAGCTTTCTTT.

The chain recombines TRBV7-8 with TRBJ1-2; 8 positions match TRBD1. V lost 1 base, J lost 0 bases, and 1 base stayed unmatched. The CDR3 loop spans 15 amino acids. Germline V gene sequence: CDR1 SGHVS, CDR2 FQNEAQ. The DNA of the CDR3 is TGTGCCAGCAGCTTAGTGGGACAGGCTAACTATGGCTACACCTTC. It specifies CASSLVGQANYGYTF.

The chain carries TRBV3-1 (or the pseudogene TRBV3-2) and TRBJ2-2; D not resolved. V was shortened by 4 bases and J by 6 bases, with 15 bases between the two germline ends. This CDR3 has 15 residues. Germline assignment: CDR1 LGHDT and CDR2 YNNKEL (reference sequence). The CDR3 nucleotides read TGTGCCAGCAGCCGCGATCTTGTTGGTGCCGGGGAGCTGTTTTTT. Amino acid sequence: CASSRDLVGAGELFF.